Given below is one TCR beta chain in context. Germline V CDR1 and CDR2: SGHKS, YYEKEE (reference sequence). Trimming took 4 bases from V and 0 from J; bases not matched to a gene: 6. The CDR3 has 15 residues. The data stem from a study of blood T cell repertoires in COVID-19. Study background: Some COVID-19 samples were acute and others convalescent; all came from the United States, Italy and Spain. PBMCs, B-cell-depleted T cells, or T cells provided the cDNA or gDNA that made up the material.

In the source study's methods: How many nucleated cells were present was estimated from reference gene primer amplification. TCRdb keeps only in-frame clones here, not all; method: immunoSEQ multiplex PCR. V and J calls and clone size are given by that table; D and trimming were obtained from the DNA. The sample lists roughly 190,000 clones; 75% to 95% were seen once. Source material: peripheral blood. The receptor was isolated from a man aged 50 to 59 with acute or convalescent COVID-19. The chain joins TRBV5-5 to TRBJ1-2, with 7 bases that match TRBD1. This chain's CDR3 is CASSPGTETNYGYTF. The CDR3 DNA sequence: TGTGCCAGCAGCCCCGGGACAGAGACTAACTATGGCTACACCTTC. Drawing the rest from reference TRBV5-5 and TRBJ1-2, the complete variable domain is DAGVTQSPTHLIKTRGQQVTLRCSPISGHKSVSWYQQVLGQGPQFIFQYYEKEERGRGNFPDRFSARQFPNYSSELNVNALLLGDSALYLCASSPGTETNYGYTFGSGTRLTVV.